The clone carrying this T cell receptor (beta chain) occurred a few times. What it recognizes is unknown. This entry comes from a study of cytomegalovirus exposure and HLA in healthy donors. General study points: A previous analysis found most TCR beta V segments productive roughly 87% or roughly 30% of the time.

V gave up 6 bases and J gave up 3 bases, with 17 bases separating them. Per germline, CDR1 SGHTA and CDR2 FQGNSA. This CDR3 spans 15 amino acids. Amplification used 60 Vbeta primers and 13 Jbeta primers. Generated by immunoSEQ multiplex PCR, the TCRdb table keeps only in-frame clones and is missing some. This table has approximately 75,000 clones, approximately 80% appearing once. The sample consisted of PBMCs. The sequence derives from a man in his sixties or seventies in good health and CMV-seropositive. V and J are TRBV7-2 and TRBJ1-2; TRBD1 might be the D (6 bases). CDR3 DNA: TGTGCCAGCAGTAGTGGCAGGGGCGGTTACTATGGCTACACCTTC. This sequence encodes CASSSGRGGYYGYTF.